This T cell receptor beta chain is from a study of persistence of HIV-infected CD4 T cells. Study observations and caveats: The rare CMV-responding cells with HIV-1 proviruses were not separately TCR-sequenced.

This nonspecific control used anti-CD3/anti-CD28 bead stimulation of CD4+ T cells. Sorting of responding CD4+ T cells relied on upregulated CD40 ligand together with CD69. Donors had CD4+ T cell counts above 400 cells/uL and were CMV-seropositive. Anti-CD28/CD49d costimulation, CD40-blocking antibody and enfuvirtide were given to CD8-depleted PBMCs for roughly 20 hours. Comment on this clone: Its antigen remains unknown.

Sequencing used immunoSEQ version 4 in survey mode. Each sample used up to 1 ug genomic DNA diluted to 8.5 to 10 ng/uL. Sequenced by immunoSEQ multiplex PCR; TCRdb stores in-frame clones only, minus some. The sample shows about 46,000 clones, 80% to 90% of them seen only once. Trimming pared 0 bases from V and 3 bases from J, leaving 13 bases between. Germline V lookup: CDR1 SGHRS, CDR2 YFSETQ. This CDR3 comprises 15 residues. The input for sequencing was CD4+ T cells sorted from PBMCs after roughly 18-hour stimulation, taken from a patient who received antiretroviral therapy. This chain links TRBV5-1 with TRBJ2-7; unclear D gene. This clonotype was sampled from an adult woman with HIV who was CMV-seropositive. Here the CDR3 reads CASSLAAERHYEQYF. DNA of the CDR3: TGCGCCAGCAGCTTGGCGGCAGAGCGACACTACGAGCAGTACTTC.